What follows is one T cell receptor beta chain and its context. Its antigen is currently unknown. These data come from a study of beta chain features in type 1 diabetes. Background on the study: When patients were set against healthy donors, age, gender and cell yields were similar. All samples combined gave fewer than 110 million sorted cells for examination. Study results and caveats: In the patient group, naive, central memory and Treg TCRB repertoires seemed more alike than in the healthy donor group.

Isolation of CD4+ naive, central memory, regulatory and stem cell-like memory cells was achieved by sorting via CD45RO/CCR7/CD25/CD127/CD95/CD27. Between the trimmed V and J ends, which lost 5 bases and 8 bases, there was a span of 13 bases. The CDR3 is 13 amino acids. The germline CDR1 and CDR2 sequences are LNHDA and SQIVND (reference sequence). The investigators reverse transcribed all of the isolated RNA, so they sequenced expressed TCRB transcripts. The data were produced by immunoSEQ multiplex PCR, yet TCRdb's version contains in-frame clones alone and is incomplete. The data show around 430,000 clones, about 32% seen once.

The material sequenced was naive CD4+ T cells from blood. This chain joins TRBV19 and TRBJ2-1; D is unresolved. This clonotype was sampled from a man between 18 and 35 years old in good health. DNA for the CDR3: TGTGCCAGTAGTGATCGCCGGGTCGATGAGCAGTTCTTC. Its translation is CASSDRRVDEQFF.